Each of the 13 T cell receptor beta chains below was sequenced from the same sample in a study of CD8 T cells in Susac syndrome. The authors reverse transcribed roughly 0.5 to 1 ug RNA with random hexamers. TCRdb re-derived calls from the immunoSEQ multiplex PCR reads in MiXCR, one entry per CDR3 protein. The data contain about 300,000 distinct CDR3 sequences, approximately 85% of them singletons. Sequenced input: CD8+ T cells from PBMCs. These receptors were collected from a human donor with multiple sclerosis.

This chain uses TRBV5-1 with TRBJ1-2; no clear D gene. Trimming took 5 bases from V and 0 from J, leaving 14 bases between them. CDR3 length equals 15 residues. The V gene's germline CDR1 is SGHRS and CDR2 YFSETQ. In DNA form, the CDR3 reads TGCGCCAGCAGACTGCCGGACGGAGCTAACTATGGCTACACCTTC. Its translation is CASRLPDGANYGYTF.

This chain uses TRBV7-3 with TRBJ2-3; TRBD2 matches at 7 bases. This CDR3 is built from 15 residues. Germline loops: CDR1 SGHTA, CDR2 FQGTGA. J lost 5 bases, V lost 1 base, and 6 bases had no gene match. CDR3 in amino acids: CASSLIGRRKDTQYF. The CDR3 nucleotides are TGTGCCAGCAGCTTAATCGGGAGGCGTAAAGATACGCAGTATTTT.

This rearrangement joins TRBV7-9 to TRBJ2-1; D is possibly TRBD1 (5 bases). Germline V gives CDR1 SEHNR, CDR2 FQNEAQ (reference sequence). The CDR3 extends over 13 amino acids. Trimming left V 6 bases short and J 4 bases short, with 10 bases between. The CDR3 coding sequence is TGTGCCAGCAGACAAGACAGTTACAATGAGCAGTTCTTC. Protein: CASRQDSYNEQFF.

The chain recombines TRBV7-9 with TRBJ2-1; TRBD1 might be the D (5 bases). Germline V gives CDR1 SEHNR, CDR2 FQNEAQ (reference sequence). This CDR3 is built from 13 residues. Deletions cut 11 bases from V and 5 bases from J, with 16 bases between. The CDR3 DNA follows: TGTGCCGCTGGTATCGGACAAAACAATGAGCAGTTCTTC. This encodes CAAGIGQNNEQFF.

This chain connects TRBV7-9 to TRBJ1-2; possible D gene TRBD1, 6 bases. This CDR3 is 15 amino acids long. V gave up 5 bases and J gave up 0 bases, with 13 bases separating them. Germline CDR1 is SEHNR and CDR2 is FQNEAQ (reference sequence). As DNA, the CDR3 is TGTGCCAGCAGCACACCGGGACACCCTAACTATGGCTACACCTTC. This gives the protein CASSTPGHPNYGYTF.

The gene calls are TRBV29-1 and TRBJ2-1; 7 bases fit TRBD2. V shed 4 bases and J 4 bases; nucleotides not matched to a gene: 7. The CDR3 totals 14 residues. The germline V gene has CDR1 SQVTM and CDR2 ANQGSEA. CDR3: CSVGGSGSYNEQFF. The CDR3 coding sequence is TGCAGCGTTGGGGGTAGCGGGTCTTACAATGAGCAGTTCTTC.

V gene TRBV29-1 combines with J gene TRBJ2-6; no definite D call. This CDR3 has 12 amino acids. V lost 4 bases and J 1 base, leaving 2 bases between the germline ends. Germline CDR1 and CDR2: SQVTM and ANQGSEA. The CDR3 sequence: CSVASGANVLTF. The CDR3 DNA sequence: TGCAGCGTTGCGTCTGGGGCCAACGTCCTGACTTTC.

CDR3 sequence reads: CASSPGQVAYEQYF. The CDR3 region has the DNA TGTGCCAGCAGCCCCGGACAGGTAGCCTACGAGCAGTACTTC. The J gene is TRBJ2-7, the V gene TRBV7-9, with 7 bases fitting TRBD1. The CDR3 sequence is 14 residues long. Germline V lookup: CDR1 SEHNR, CDR2 FQNEAQ (reference sequence). Losses at the gene ends were 5 bases for V and 2 bases for J; bases not matched to a gene: 6. Supplemented by reference TRBV7-9 and TRBJ2-7, the full variable domain reads DTGVSQNPRHKITKRGQNVTFRCDPISEHNRLYWYRQTLGQGPEFLTYFQNEAQLEKSRLLSDRFSAERPKGSFSTLEIQRTEQGDSAMYLCASSPGQVAYEQYFGPGTRLTVT.

This chain joins TRBV4-3 and TRBJ1-1; D gene uncertain. Germline CDR1 reads LGHNA; CDR2 reads YSLEER. V lost 0 bases and J 1 base, leaving 9 bases between the germline ends. The CDR3 runs 15 residues. The CDR3 is CASSQDPDWNTEAFF. The CDR3 DNA is TGCGCCAGCAGCCAAGATCCAGACTGGAACACTGAAGCTTTCTTT.

There are a few counts of this clonotype. V and J are TRBV3-1 and TRBJ2-7; D is ambiguous. The V end was cut by 1 base, the J end by 2 bases, with 12 bases between. Germline CDR1 LGHDT, CDR2 YNNKEL (reference sequence). CDR3 size: 15 residues. The CDR3 protein is CASSQVPGSPYEQYF. The CDR3 nucleotides are TGTGCCAGCAGCCAAGTCCCAGGCTCCCCCTACGAGCAGTACTTC.

V is TRBV6-1 and J is TRBJ1-1; D not resolved. CDR1 is MNHNS, CDR2 SASEGT, per germline. The CDR3 is made up of 19 amino acids. The V and J ends lost 2 bases and 0 bases respectively, with 22 bases between them. The chain's CDR3 is CASSERLADYVGLNTEAFF. CDR3 DNA: TGTGCCAGCAGTGAAAGGTTGGCCGATTACGTAGGCCTGAACACTGAAGCTTTCTTT.

The V and J genes are TRBV7-6 and TRBJ2-4, with 7 bases that match TRBD2. V gave up 4 bases and J gave up 10 bases; unmatched junction bases: 13. Germline V lookup: CDR1 SGHVS, CDR2 FNYEAQ. The CDR3 covers 15 residues. CDR3: CASSWGGGAEAIQYF. The CDR3 DNA is TGTGCCAGCAGCTGGGGGGGAGGAGCAGAAGCTATTCAGTACTTC. Using reference TRBV7-6 and TRBJ2-4 for the parts outside the CDR3, the full variable domain is GAGVSQSPRYKVTKRGQDVALRCDPISGHVSLYWYRQALGQGPEFLTYFNYEAQQDKSGLPNDRFSAERPEGSISTLTIQRTEQRDSAMYRCASSWGGGAEAIQYFGAGTRLSVL.

The chain uses TRBV6-2 or TRBV6-3 and TRBJ2-7, with D maybe TRBD2 (5 bases). Germline V gene lookup returns CDR1 MNHEY and CDR2 SVGEGT. The CDR3 covers 13 residues. Trimming cost V 8 bases and J 0 bases, with 11 bases left between them. Written as DNA, the CDR3 is TGTGCCAGCGAAGGCGGGTTCTCCTACGAGCAGTACTTC. Its protein product is CASEGGFSYEQYF.